Described below is a single T cell receptor beta chain sequence and its context. The sample belongs to a study of blood T cell repertoires in COVID-19. The J segment lost 12 bases and the V segment lost 5 bases, leaving 4 bases of the junction unmatched. CDR1 is DFQATT and CDR2 is SNEGSKA in the germline V gene (reference sequence). This CDR3 contains 10 residues. Some clones are missing from TCRdb's copy, which holds only in-frame ones; the method was immunoSEQ multiplex PCR. The sample shows fewer than 50,000 clones, roughly 83% of them seen only once. The receptor comes from a human donor in a cohort sampled during active COVID-19. The sample taken for sequencing was peripheral blood. The chain couples TRBV20-1 to TRBJ2-1; TRBD2 aligns across 7 bases. The CDR3 here is CSAEAGTQFF. Written as DNA, the CDR3 is TGCAGTGCTGAAGCGGGGACGCAGTTCTTC.